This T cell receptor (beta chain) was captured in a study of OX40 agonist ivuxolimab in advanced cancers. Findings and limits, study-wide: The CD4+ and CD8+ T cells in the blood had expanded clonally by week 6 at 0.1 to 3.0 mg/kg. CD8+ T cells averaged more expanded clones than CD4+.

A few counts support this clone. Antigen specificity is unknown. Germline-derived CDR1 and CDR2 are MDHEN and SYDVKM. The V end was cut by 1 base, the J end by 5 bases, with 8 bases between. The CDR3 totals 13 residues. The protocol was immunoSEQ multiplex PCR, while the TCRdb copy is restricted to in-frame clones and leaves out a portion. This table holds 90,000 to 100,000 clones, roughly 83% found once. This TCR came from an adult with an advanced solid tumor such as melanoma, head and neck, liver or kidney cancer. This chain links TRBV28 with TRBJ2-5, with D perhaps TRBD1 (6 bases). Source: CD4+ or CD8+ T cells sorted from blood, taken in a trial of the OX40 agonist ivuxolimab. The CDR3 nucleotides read TGTGCCAGCAGTTTATCTGGGGGCGAGACCCAGTACTTC. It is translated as CASSLSGGETQYF.